The T cell receptor (beta chain) described here comes from a study of OX40 agonist ivuxolimab in advanced cancers. At the level of the study: Subjects had a mean age of around 60 years, with a range of 23 to 79; just over 80% were male.

Using immunoSEQ multiplex PCR, the repertoire was profiled, and TCRdb retains in-frame clones only, with some absent. The sample comprises 70,000 to 100,000 clones, around 89% of which are singletons, and 6.5% to 8.5% rests with the top ten. CDR1 ENHRY and CDR2 SYGVKD come from the germline V gene. Trimming cost V 5 bases and J 4 bases, with 14 bases left between them. The CDR3 length is 15 residues. The chain joins TRBV10-3 to TRBJ2-2; D might be TRBD1 (6 bases). Sample: CD4+ or CD8+ T cells sorted from blood, taken in a trial of the OX40 agonist ivuxolimab. This clonotype originated in an adult with an advanced solid tumor such as melanoma, head and neck, liver or kidney cancer. Here the CDR3 reads CAISHSTGPTGELFF. The CDR3 DNA sequence: TGTGCCATCAGTCACAGTACAGGGCCCACCGGGGAGCTGTTTTTT.